This T cell receptor (beta chain) appears in the sequencing data of a study of T cell responses to AZD1222 COVID-19 vaccine. Regarding this clone: The antigen is unknown. The sample carries other DNA sequences with the same CDR3.

Sequenced by immunoSEQ multiplex PCR; TCRdb stores in-frame clones only, minus some. In the table there are more than 95,000 clones, 82% of which are singletons. V lost 4 bases and J lost 2; bases outside the gene matches: 2. Germline V gene sequence: CDR1 SGHRS, CDR2 YFSETQ. CDR3 size: 14 residues. Study results and limitations: Researchers report vaccine-associated CD4 TCRs spanning spike, with dominance at 160-218 and 743-854. Donors were mostly white British, more females; clonal diversity possibly underestimated.

This clonotype was obtained from an adult in good health. V is TRBV5-1 and J is TRBJ1-2; TRBD1 matches 10 bases. Here the sequenced sample was peripheral blood, taken on day 0 of AZD1222 vaccination. The DNA for the CDR3 is TGCGCCAGCAGCCCGGGACAGGGGAACTATGGCTACACCTTC. Its protein product is CASSPGQGNYGYTF.